One and the same sample provided the 6 T cell receptor beta chains below, sequenced in a study of shared T cell receptors in the human thymus. Libraries were prepared by immunoSEQ multiplex PCR; TCRdb keeps only in-frame clonotypes and omits some of them. The table shows 500,000 to 550,000 clones, with approximately 80% occurring only once. Another study also made use of these data, one on human thymus T cells.

Sequencing was done on a sample of thymocytes. The receptors derive from a boy in the first two years of life with a congenital heart defect.

This chain connects TRBV14 to TRBJ2-7, with D tentatively TRBD1 (5 bases). Trimming left V 0 bases short and J 2 bases short, with 8 bases between. Germline loops: CDR1 SGHDN, CDR2 FVKESK. The CDR3 extends over 14 amino acids. CDR3 loop: CASSQETTAYEQYF. The CDR3 DNA sequence: TGTGCCAGCAGCCAAGAAACGACAGCCTACGAGCAGTACTTC.

The gene calls are TRBV28 and TRBJ2-5; 9 nucleotides agree with TRBD1. The J call may not be correct, given that the DNA end is closer to TRBJ2-7. CDR3 length equals 15 residues. Germline V gene data show CDR1 as MDHEN and CDR2 as SYDVKM. The CDR3 DNA sequence: TGTGCCAGCAGCCTCGACAGGGGGGAGGCCTACGAGCAGTACTTC. Protein: CASSLDRGEAYEQYF.

V gene TRBV9 combines with J gene TRBJ1-1, with 8 bases fitting TRBD1. The length of the CDR3 is 15 residues. Germline V gene lookup returns CDR1 SGDLS and CDR2 YYNGEE. Trimming took 3 bases from V and 3 from J; bases not matched to a gene: 7. The CDR3 spells CASSGPGQGDTEAFF. CDR3 sequence (DNA): TGTGCCAGCAGCGGCCCTGGACAGGGAGACACTGAAGCTTTCTTT. Full variable domain (remainder filled in from reference TRBV9 and TRBJ1-1): DSGVTQTPKHLITATGQRVTLRCSPRSGDLSVYWYQQSLDQGLQFLIQYYNGEERAKGNILERFSAQQFPDLHSELNLSSLELGDSALYFCASSGPGQGDTEAFFGQGTRLTVV.

The V call is TRBV27, the J call TRBJ1-5; the match to TRBD1 covers 7 bases. The CDR3 sequence is 17 residues long. V shed 4 bases and J 2 bases; nucleotides not matched to a gene: 11. Germline loops: CDR1 MNHEY, CDR2 SMNVEV (reference sequence). CDR3 bases: TGTGCCAGCAGTTCCACCACTGGGCAGGGGGGCAATCAGCCCCAGCATTTT. Translated, it gives CASSSTTGQGGNQPQHF.

The genes are TRBV25-1 and TRBJ2-3; tentatively, D is TRBD1 (6 bases). The germline gives CDR1 MGHDK, CDR2 SYGVNS. Trimming removed 5 bases from V and 4 bases from J, with 10 bases in between. There are 13 residues in the CDR3. In nucleotides, the CDR3 is TGTGCCAGCAGTAAACAGGGTTCAGATACGCAGTATTTT. Protein product: CASSKQGSDTQYF. Based on the CDR3 plus reference TRBV25-1 and TRBJ2-3, the full variable domain is EADIYQTPRYLVIGTGKKITLECSQTMGHDKMYWYQQDPGMELHLIHYSYGVNSTEKGDLSSESTVSRIRTEHFPLTLESARPSHTSQYLCASSKQGSDTQYFGPGTRLTVL.

This rearrangement joins TRBV4-3 to TRBJ1-1; D is undetermined. The CDR3 length is 16 residues. Per the germline V gene, CDR1 is LGHNA and CDR2 is YSLEER. V was shortened by 0 bases and J by 6 bases, with 17 bases between the two germline ends. The CDR3 sequence: CASSQESPGVSAEAFF. The CDR3 DNA reads TGCGCCAGCAGCCAAGAAAGCCCGGGTGTTAGCGCTGAAGCTTTCTTT.